This T cell receptor beta chain was retrieved from a study of shared clonotypes between healthy human individuals. Findings and limits, study-wide: A few donors showed sharing of approximately 4.7% of naive CD4 clonotypes. In general, naive subsets displayed greater estimated richness than memory subsets did.

TCRdb keeps only in-frame clones here, not all; method: immunoSEQ multiplex PCR. The sample yields over a million clones, roughly 96% seen once. Comments on this clone: Its target is not known.

Every one of the donors was a Caucasian adult that lived in Nashville, Tennessee. Splitting of CD4+ cells produced CD45RA+ naive and CD45RA-negative memory subsets. V was pared by 2 bases and J by 7 bases, with 21 bases between. Germline lookup yields CDR1 MNHNS and CDR2 SASEGT. This CDR3 comprises 17 residues. The specimen was naive CD4+ T cells sorted from blood. Stated subset: CD45RA+ positively selected. The chain combines TRBV6-1 with TRBJ1-5, with a possible D match to TRBD1 (6 bases). The receptor's source is a man under 40 in good health. The DNA of the CDR3 is TGTGCCAGCAGTGAATCCGGGACATCCGTGGCCGGACAGCCCCAGCATTTT. Its protein product is CASSESGTSVAGQPQHF.